The 21 T cell receptor beta chains reported below all come from one sample, sequenced in a study of CD8+CD57+ T cells in acquired aplastic anemia. Patients chosen for sequencing had shown CD8+CD57+ cell expansion by flow cytometry. Profiling of TCR beta VDJ combinations and CDR3 sequences used genomic DNA as template. Each CDR3 protein is one row after TCRdb ran MiXCR on the reads. The sample holds about 54,000 distinct CDR3 sequences, roughly three fifths seen once. Sequencing used sorted CD4+, CD8+, or CD8+CD57+ T cells (not recorded which) from PBMCs. The receptors were sampled from a human donor with aplastic anemia.

This clonotype was counted only a few times. V usage is TRBV19 and J usage is TRBJ1-1; D is ambiguous. Germline CDR1 reads LNHDA; CDR2 reads SQIVND (reference sequence). V dropped 9 bases and J dropped 0 bases, with 11 bases sitting between them. The CDR3 covers 13 residues. CDR3 protein: CASKDPVNTEAFF. The CDR3 bases are TGTGCCAGCAAAGATCCAGTGAACACTGAAGCTTTCTTT.

The V and J genes are TRBV19 and TRBJ2-7, with 9 nucleotides matching TRBD1. Germline assignment: CDR1 LNHDA and CDR2 SQIVND (reference sequence). The CDR3 spans 14 residues. V shed 5 bases, J shed 0 bases, and the junction held 2 bases outside the gene matches. CDR3 sequence (DNA): TGTGCCAGTAGTCGGACAGGGGACTCCTACGAGCAGTACTTC. It is translated as CASSRTGDSYEQYF.

This clonotype was observed at least ten times. CDR3 bases: TGTGCCAGCAGCTTCATAGAGACAGGGATGAACACTGAAGCTTTCTTT. Encoded protein: CASSFIETGMNTEAFF. The gene calls are TRBV7-8 and TRBJ1-1; 7 nucleotides match TRBD1. The CDR3 contains 16 residues. Trimming cost V 3 bases and J 0 bases; bases outside gene matches: 7. Looked up from germline, CDR1 is SGHVS and CDR2 is FQNEAQ.

This clonotype came up many times. The chain carries TRBV4-1 and TRBJ1-6; no clear D gene. The V gene lost 0 bases and the J gene lost 3 bases, with 9 bases spanning the gap. The V gene's germline CDR1 is MGHRA and CDR2 YSYEKL. The length of the CDR3 is 16 residues. The CDR3 sequence is CASSQDRTNYNSPLHF. DNA of the CDR3: TGCGCCAGCAGCCAAGATAGGACCAACTATAATTCACCCCTCCACTTT.

This clonotype occurred once. The CDR3: CSWGGPEQFF. The CDR3 nucleotides are TGCAGCTGGGGCGGTCCTGAGCAGTTCTTC. The chain recombines TRBV29-1 with TRBJ2-1; tentative D call: TRBD1 (5 bases). Trimming pared 8 bases from V and 9 bases from J, leaving 11 bases between. Germline CDR1 is SQVTM and CDR2 is ANQGSEA. The CDR3 is 10 residues long.

The sample holds many counts of this clonotype. The V and J genes are TRBV2 and TRBJ2-3; 9 bases are shared with TRBD2. The CDR3 runs to 14 residues. Trimming removed 6 bases from V and 1 base from J; junction bases left unmatched: 2. CDR1 and CDR2 (germline): SNHLY, FYNNEI. The CDR3 protein is CASSVAGGTDTQYF. The CDR3 DNA reads TGTGCCAGCAGCGTAGCGGGGGGCACAGATACGCAGTATTTT. Supplemented by reference TRBV2 and TRBJ2-3, the full variable domain reads EPEVTQTPSHQVTQMGQEVILRCVPISNHLYFYWYRQILGQKVEFLVSFYNNEISEKSEIFDDQFSVERPDGSNFTLKIRSTKLEDSAMYFCASSVAGGTDTQYFGPGTRLTVL.

This clonotype was seen many times. V usage is TRBV11-1 and J usage is TRBJ2-1; D might be TRBD1 or TRBD2, each matching 5 bases. Between the trimmed V and J ends, which lost 4 bases and 3 bases, there was a span of 13 bases. Germline CDR1 and CDR2: SGHAT and FQDESV (reference sequence). The length of the CDR3 is 15 residues. This CDR3 is CASSSWDGNYNEQFF. The CDR3 coding sequence is TGTGCCAGCAGCTCCTGGGACGGGAACTACAATGAGCAGTTCTTC.

The rearrangement joins TRBV19 to TRBJ1-2; D gene ambiguous. The CDR3 length is 14 residues. Trimming cost V 1 base and J 4 bases, with 10 bases left between them. The germline V gene encodes CDR1 LNHDA and CDR2 SQIVND (reference sequence). Written as DNA, the CDR3 is TGTGCCAGTAGTATAGCCCCGGGAATCTATGGCTACACCTTC. Its translation: CASSIAPGIYGYTF. The full variable domain, completed using reference TRBV19 and TRBJ1-2, is DGGITQSPKYLFRKEGQNVTLSCEQNLNHDAMYWYRQDPGQGLRLIYYSQIVNDFQKGDIAEGYSVSREKKESFPLTVTSAQKNPTAFYLCASSIAPGIYGYTFGSGTRLTVV.

V and J are TRBV5-1 and TRBJ2-3; D possibly matches TRBD1 or TRBD2 (5 bases each). There are 15 residues in the CDR3. Germline lookup yields CDR1 SGHRS and CDR2 YFSETQ. Trimming took off 5 bases at V and 8 bases at J, with 21 bases between the two ends. CDR3 in DNA: TGCGCCAGCAGTCAAAGGGACCCCGGGGTGTCTACGCAGTATTTT. Translating gives CASSQRDPGVSTQYF. Full variable domain (remainder filled in from reference TRBV5-1 and TRBJ2-3): KAGVTQTPRYLIKTRGQQVTLSCSPISGHRSVSWYQQTPGQGLQFLFEYFSETQRNKGNFPGRFSGRQFSNSRSEMNVSTLELGDSALYLCASSQRDPGVSTQYFGPGTRLTVL.

By sample fraction, this clonotype is medium-sized. The V call is TRBV15, the J call TRBJ1-5; 8 nucleotides agree with TRBD1. Trimming at V came to 5 bases and at J to 7 bases, leaving 10 bases not matched to a gene. Germline CDR1 and CDR2: LNHNV and YYDKDF (reference sequence). CDR3 length: 15 residues. CDR3 residues: CATSRDRGVGQPQHF. The CDR3 DNA follows: TGTGCCACCAGCCGCGACAGGGGAGTTGGACAGCCCCAGCATTTT.

This clonotype was seen ten or more times. The V gene is TRBV7-9, the J gene TRBJ2-1, with TRBD1 identical over 7 bases. The CDR3 length is 16 residues. Losses at the gene ends were 4 bases for V and 5 bases for J; bases not matched to a gene: 11. Germline V gene data show CDR1 as SEHNR and CDR2 as FQNEAQ (reference sequence). The CDR3 loop is CASSSINRGWDNEQFF. The CDR3 DNA is TGTGCCAGCAGCTCCATCAACAGGGGTTGGGACAATGAGCAGTTCTTC.

This clonotype was observed a handful of times. This chain connects TRBV19 to TRBJ1-2, with a weak D call TRBD1 (6 bases). In germline, CDR1 is LNHDA, CDR2 SQIVND (reference sequence). The CDR3 totals 13 residues. Trimming removed 7 bases from V and 4 bases from J, with 13 bases in between. This CDR3 is CASTLGGPYGYTF. The CDR3 nucleotides read TGTGCCAGTACCCTAGGGGGTCCCTATGGCTACACCTTC.

In this sample, this clonotype turned up many times. The CDR3 loop is CASMGGGNEQFF. The CDR3 nucleotides read TGTGCCAGCATGGGGGGGGGAAATGAGCAGTTCTTC. The rearrangement links TRBV7-9 to TRBJ2-1; 7 bases fit TRBD2. After removal of 7 bases from V and 7 bases from J, the junction contained 4 bases not matched to a gene. CDR1 SEHNR and CDR2 FQNEAQ come from the germline V gene (reference sequence). This CDR3 contains 12 residues.

This rearrangement joins TRBV24-1 to TRBJ1-5; no clear D. Trimming removed 5 bases from V and 4 bases from J, with 5 bases in between. CDR1 is KGHDR and CDR2 is SFDVKD in the germline V gene. The CDR3 is 12 residues long. The CDR3 here is CATSGENQPQHF. CDR3 nucleotide sequence: TGTGCCACCAGTGGCGAGAATCAGCCCCAGCATTTT.

V and J are TRBV20-1 and TRBJ1-2; TRBD1 aligns across 7 bases. The CDR3 runs 12 residues. Germline V lookup: CDR1 DFQATT, CDR2 SNEGSKA (reference sequence). Losses at the gene ends were 6 bases for V and 5 bases for J; bases not matched to a gene: 6. The CDR3 DNA sequence: TGCAGTGCAGAAGACAGGGTTTATGGCTACACCTTC. It is translated as CSAEDRVYGYTF.

The chain links TRBV6-4 to TRBJ2-3, with 9 bases that match TRBD2. Germline loops: CDR1 MRHNA, CDR2 SNTAGT. J lost 7 bases, V lost 0 bases, and 8 bases had no gene match. There are 16 residues in the CDR3. Written as DNA, the CDR3 is TGTGCCAGCAGTGACTCCTTAGCGGGGGACTCGAATACGCAGTATTTT. Translating it yields CASSDSLAGDSNTQYF.

This sequence joins TRBV2 and TRBJ1-1, with D possibly matching TRBD1 (6 bases). Germline loops: CDR1 SNHLY, CDR2 FYNNEI. V dropped 6 bases and J dropped 3 bases, with 14 bases sitting between them. The CDR3 extends over 14 amino acids. This CDR3 reads CASRGGLRDTEAFF. The CDR3 bases are TGTGCCAGCAGAGGGGGACTTAGGGACACTGAAGCTTTCTTT.

The chain carries TRBV19 and TRBJ1-2; possibly TRBD1 for D (6 bases). Germline lookup yields CDR1 LNHDA and CDR2 SQIVND (reference sequence). The CDR3 contains 14 residues. V was trimmed by 4 bases and J by 2 bases, leaving 11 bases between them. The CDR3 sequence is CASSKTGWNYGYTF. CDR3 bases: TGTGCCAGTAGTAAAACAGGGTGGAACTATGGCTACACCTTC.

This clonotype showed up many times. This chain joins TRBV13 and TRBJ1-2, with D maybe TRBD1 (5 bases). Looked up from germline, CDR1 is PRHDT and CDR2 is FYEKMQ (reference sequence). The CDR3 extends over 13 amino acids. V was clipped by 11 bases and J by 5 bases, with 18 bases between them. The CDR3 coding sequence is TGTGCCGCCTCCGAGCAGGGTACATATGGCTACACCTTC. This translates into CAASEQGTYGYTF.

The chain employs TRBV2 and TRBJ1-1; TRBD1 matches at 11 bases. With V trimmed by 8 bases and J by 1 base, 6 bases remained unmatched. Germline loops: CDR1 SNHLY, CDR2 FYNNEI. CDR3 length equals 15 residues. Here the CDR3 reads CASGQGAKRNTEAFF. CDR3 DNA: TGTGCCAGCGGACAGGGGGCAAAGAGGAACACTGAAGCTTTCTTT.

The CDR3 DNA reads TGTGCCATCAGTGTCGGGAGGAACAATGAGCAGTTCTTC. This sequence encodes CAISVGRNNEQFF. The J gene is TRBJ2-1, the V gene TRBV10-3; 7 nucleotides align to TRBD2. The germline V gene has CDR1 ENHRY and CDR2 SYGVKD. The CDR3 extends over 13 amino acids. Trimming at V came to 4 bases and at J to 5 bases, leaving 2 bases not matched to a gene.